This T cell receptor (beta chain) was sequenced during a study of cytomegalovirus exposure and HLA in healthy donors. Study information: It was reported in a later analysis that the 100 to 150 validation repertoires used the same platform as the approximately 650 first-cohort repertoires.

Only a few counts were recorded for this clone. Its target is not known. Points from the study as a whole: It was found in a later analysis that first-cohort TCR clusters tended to co-occur in the 120 validation repertoires. The authors enumerated roughly 180 TCR beta chains as linked to cytomegalovirus.

Germline lookup yields CDR1 GTSNPN and CDR2 SVGIG (reference sequence). V gave up 0 bases and J gave up 8 bases, with 8 bases separating them. The length of the CDR3 is 12 residues. The data were produced by immunoSEQ multiplex PCR, yet TCRdb's version contains in-frame clones alone and is incomplete. This table has 110,000 to 150,000 clones, about 94% appearing once. The sequenced sample was PBMCs. The sequence was obtained from a man between 18 and 29 years old in good health and CMV-seropositive. This chain uses TRBV30 with TRBJ2-1; D remains unclear. Written as DNA, the CDR3 is TGTGCCTGGAGTGTGAGAGCTTATGAGCAGTTCTTC. Its translation: CAWSVRAYEQFF.